This record concerns one T cell receptor (beta chain) sequence. The table lists this clonotype with a few counts. Its antigen is unknown. No per-base quality is available; no much larger clone lies one base away. CDR1 and CDR2, looked up from the germline V gene, are SQVTM and ANQGSEA. The V end loses 6 bases and the J end loses 0 bases, and a stretch of 20 bases separates them. The CDR3, from cysteine to phenylalanine, totals 16 residues. Here the CDR3 DNA is all that survives: 48 bases in frame from base 1. A case-control design nested within a healthcare worker cohort in London, UK, was used, with weekly nasopharyngeal swab PCR tests and blood sampling performed. Healthcare workers were recruited during the week of the UK lockdown, between 23 and 31 March 2020, and followed weekly for up to 16 weeks. This sample was included in a study of early T cells in non-severe SARS-CoV-2 infection (dated by TCRdb to the early 2020s). About the investigation overall: Bulk RNA from unsorted whole blood was used for TCR sequencing, so alpha and beta chains could not be paired.

General study outcomes and caveats: VDJdb matching was skewed toward anti-spike CD8 responses, so virus-specific expansions were likely underestimated and private and CD4 specificities were missed.

The method was 5' RACE. These reads were obtained on a NextSeq 500. To correct for sequencing error and PCR bias, the TCR library protocol tagged individual cDNA molecules with unique molecular identifiers. Both TCR alpha and beta chains were sequenced, and tight co-correlation was observed between alpha and beta sequence abundances in each sample. On the study's bioinformatics: Decombinator V4 was used to annotate TCR sequences for V gene, J gene and CDR3. Expanded TCRs were defined as changing significantly between any two time points under a Poisson model with p below 0.0001. TCR abundances were normalised to the total number of TCRs sequenced in each sample and reported as counts per million. TRAV1-2 paired with TRAJ12, TRAJ20 or TRAJ33 defined MAIT TCRs, while TRAV10 paired with TRAJ18 defined iNKT TCRs. VDJdb, accessed 1 November 2021, was searched for CMV, EBV and SARS-CoV-2 annotated TCRs, with TCRs annotated for multiple antigens excluded. The public reads were quality trimmed at Q25 with fastp and then assembled into clones with MiXCR by TCRdb, keeping productive beta chains. Identical CDR3 proteins give one entry, which carries the most common genes and DNA. These V and J calls originate from TCRdb's pipeline instead of the authors' own analysis. Recorded for this sample are just over 80,000 distinct CDR3 sequences; about 13% of them occurred a single time. The ten largest clones capture approximately 1.3% of the sample.

The source material was whole blood. The chain is encoded by TRBV29-1 joined to TRBJ1-1; TRBD1 might be the D gene, on 6 matching bases. The receptor comes from an adult who was a healthcare worker with PCR-confirmed SARS-CoV-2 infection or an uninfected control (not recorded which). The CDR3 protein sequence reads: CSVLKTGTGMNTEAFF. The DNA sequence reads TGCAGCGTCTTAAAAACAGGGACGGGAATGAACACTGAAGCTTTCTTT.